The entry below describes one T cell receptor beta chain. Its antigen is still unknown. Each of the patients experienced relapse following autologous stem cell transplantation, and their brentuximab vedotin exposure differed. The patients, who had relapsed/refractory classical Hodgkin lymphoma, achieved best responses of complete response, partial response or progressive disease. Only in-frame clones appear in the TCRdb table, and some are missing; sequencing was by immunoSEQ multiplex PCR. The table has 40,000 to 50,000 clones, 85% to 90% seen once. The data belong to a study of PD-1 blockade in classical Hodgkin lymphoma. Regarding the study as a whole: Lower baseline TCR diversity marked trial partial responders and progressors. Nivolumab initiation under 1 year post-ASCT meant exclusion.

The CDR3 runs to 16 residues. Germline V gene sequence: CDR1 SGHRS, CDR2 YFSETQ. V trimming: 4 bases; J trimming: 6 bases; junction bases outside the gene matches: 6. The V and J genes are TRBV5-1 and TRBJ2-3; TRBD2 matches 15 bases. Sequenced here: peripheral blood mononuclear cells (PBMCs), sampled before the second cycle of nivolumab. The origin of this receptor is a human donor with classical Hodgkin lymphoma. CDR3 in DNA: TGCGCCAGCAGCCCTCGGACTAGCGGGAGGGCTGATACGCAGTATTTT. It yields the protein CASSPRTSGRADTQYF.